These T cell receptor beta chains were read from a single sample in a study of blood T cell repertoires in COVID-19. Sequenced by immunoSEQ multiplex PCR; TCRdb stores in-frame clones only, minus some. In the table there are over 250,000 clones, approximately 90% of which are singletons. The material sequenced was PBMCs or T cells enriched from blood (not recorded which). These receptors all come from a man aged 40-49 years who had recovered from COVID-19. The CDR3 runs from the conserved cysteine through the conserved F or W. The order of the fields is V gene, J gene, clone size, D gene, CDR3 protein, CDR3 DNA. A D gene is named only where the DNA matches it firmly. Part of the rows lack a size; the others show once, few, many or a class for expanded clones.

TRBV28	TRBJ2-7	.	TRBD2	CASSLWSSGYSYEQYF	TGTGCCAGCAGTTTGTGGTCTAGCGGGTACTCCTACGAGCAGTACTTC
TRBV9	TRBJ2-5	.	.	CASSGSGTPSGETQYF	TGTGCCAGCAGCGGATCCGGGACTCCCTCGGGGGAGACCCAGTACTTC
TRBV9	TRBJ1-1	.	TRBD1	CASSTVVGQNSRSTEAFF	TGTGCCAGCAGCACAGTCGTGGGACAGAATTCTCGTTCCACTGAAGCTTTCTTT
TRBV6-5	TRBJ2-7	.	.	CASSPSGLSSYEQYF	TGTGCCAGCAGTCCCAGCGGTCTCAGCTCCTACGAGCAGTACTTC
TRBV7-6	TRBJ2-7	.	TRBD2	CASSSQTREGRYEQYF	TGTGCCAGCAGCTCCCAGACCCGGGAGGGCCGGTACGAGCAGTACTTC
TRBV7-3	TRBJ1-1	.	.	CASSLTPGDYTEAFF	TGTGCCAGCAGCTTGACACCAGGGGATTACACTGAAGCTTTCTTT
TRBV19	TRBJ1-2	.	TRBD1	CASSMLLAGTRGNNGYTF	TGTGCCAGTAGTATGCTCTTGGCAGGGACCAGGGGGAATAATGGCTACACCTTC
TRBV18	TRBJ1-1	.	.	CASSPSGGAYLWTEAFF	TGTGCCAGCTCACCATCGGGGGGCGCGTATTTATGGACTGAAGCTTTCTTT
TRBV5-5	TRBJ1-3	.	.	CASSLSDNTGNTIYF	TGTGCCAGCAGCTTGTCTGACAACACTGGAAACACCATATATTTT
TRBV28	TRBJ1-2	.	.	CATQAPGYTF	TGTGCCACCCAAGCACCCGGCTACACCTTC
TRBV7-2	TRBJ1-2	.	.	CASSSRGKWYGYTF	TGTGCCAGCAGCTCAAGAGGGAAATGGTATGGCTACACCTTC
TRBV28	TRBJ2-2	.	.	CASSLSTGELFF	TGTGCCAGCAGCCTCTCTACCGGGGAGCTGTTTTTT
TRBV28	TRBJ1-4	.	.	CASSDRGTWGDGSTNEKLFF	TGTGCCAGCAGTGACCGTGGGACCTGGGGGGATGGGTCAACTAATGAAAAACTGTTTTTT
TRBV6-2/TRBV6-3	TRBJ2-1	few	.	CASSYEGLHNEQFF	TGTGCCAGCAGTTACGAGGGACTCCACAATGAGCAGTTCTTC
TRBV7-3	TRBJ2-2	.	TRBD1	CASSSSGTVNTGELFF	TGTGCCAGCAGCTCATCCGGGACAGTGAACACCGGGGAGCTGTTTTTT
TRBV4-3	TRBJ2-7	.	TRBD2	CASSQFMSGLAEGGQYF	TGCGCCAGCAGCCAATTCATGTCTGGACTAGCTGAAGGTGGGCAGTACTTC
TRBV19	TRBJ1-5	.	.	CASRHNQGGNQPQHF	TGTGCCAGTAGACACAACCAGGGCGGCAATCAGCCCCAGCATTTT
TRBV7-9	TRBJ2-2	.	.	CASSQIAQFSAGELFF	TGTGCCAGCAGCCAAATTGCTCAGTTTAGCGCCGGGGAGCTGTTTTTT
TRBV3-1/TRBV3-2	TRBJ1-4	.	.	CASSPALTNEKLFF	TGTGCCAGCAGCCCCGCGCTGACTAATGAAAAACTGTTTTTT
TRBV18	TRBJ2-7	.	TRBD1	CASSQNDRGEQYF	TGTGCCAGCTCACAAAATGACAGGGGAGAGCAGTACTTC
TRBV12-3/TRBV12-4	TRBJ1-1	.	.	CASARGMNTEAFF	TGTGCCAGCGCCAGGGGCATGAACACTGAAGCTTTCTTT
TRBV6-5	TRBJ1-2	.	.	CASSLNRGGGYGYTF	TGTGCCAGCAGCCTGAACCGGGGGGGTGGGTATGGCTACACCTTC
TRBV19	TRBJ2-3	.	.	CASSNFSPAGTDTQYF	TGTGCCAGTAGTAACTTTTCACCCGCTGGCACAGATACGCAGTATTTT
TRBV28	TRBJ1-4	.	.	CASSSTPDEKLFF	TGTGCCAGCTCTAGCACGCCGGATGAAAAACTGTTTTTT
TRBV4-1	TRBJ1-4	.	TRBD1	CASSQETGGNSLALFF	TGCGCCAGCAGCCAAGAAACAGGGGGCAACTCTTTGGCACTGTTTTTT
TRBV24-1	TRBJ2-5	.	.	CATRGDYQETQYF	TGTGCCACCAGGGGGGACTACCAAGAGACCCAGTACTTC
TRBV19	TRBJ1-5	once	.	CASSLNQDSNQPQHF	TGTGCCAGTAGCCTAAACCAAGATAGCAATCAGCCCCAGCATTTT
TRBV10-3	TRBJ2-5	.	.	CAISGGREETQYF	TGTGCCATCAGTGGAGGCAGGGAAGAGACCCAGTACTTC
TRBV18	TRBJ2-1	.	TRBD2	CASSFGLAGPGSYNEQFF	TGTGCCAGCTCCTTCGGGCTAGCGGGGCCAGGCTCCTACAATGAGCAGTTCTTC
TRBV19	TRBJ2-7	.	.	CASNAERSYEQYF	TGTGCCAGCAACGCGGAGCGCTCCTACGAGCAGTACTTC
TRBV18	TRBJ1-5	once	.	CASSPSGMSNQPQHF	TGTGCCAGCTCACCATCGGGGATGAGCAATCAGCCCCAGCATTTT
TRBV7-2	TRBJ2-4	.	TRBD1	CASSSRPGQAKNIQYF	TGTGCCAGCAGCTCACGACCGGGACAGGCCAAAAACATTCAGTACTTC
TRBV4-3	TRBJ2-7	.	TRBD2	CASGHRSTSGNDEQYF	TGCGCCAGCGGACATCGATCAACTAGCGGGAATGACGAGCAGTACTTC
TRBV18	TRBJ1-2	.	.	CASSPGSGHHYGYTF	TGTGCCAGCTCACCAGGATCAGGGCACCACTATGGCTACACCTTC
TRBV18	TRBJ1-5	.	TRBD1	CASSEQGMSNQPQHF	TGTGCCAGCTCAGAACAGGGGATGAGCAATCAGCCCCAGCATTTT
TRBV12-5	TRBJ2-7	.	.	CASGLVETRYYEQYF	TGTGCTAGTGGTTTGGTAGAGACTCGGTACTACGAGCAGTACTTC
TRBV7-3	TRBJ1-1	.	.	CASSFQENTEAFF	TGTGCCAGCAGCTTTCAGGAGAACACTGAAGCTTTCTTT
TRBV28	TRBJ1-2	.	TRBD1	CASSFWGRTGGYGYTF	TGTGCCAGCAGTTTTTGGGGACGGACAGGGGGATATGGCTACACCTTC
TRBV5-1	TRBJ2-7	.	.	CASSLGGPPSYEQYF	TGCGCCAGCAGCTTGGGGGGGCCCCCTTCCTACGAGCAGTACTTC
TRBV7-3	TRBJ2-7	.	TRBD1	CASSRDRGLNEQYF	TGTGCCAGCAGCCGTGACAGGGGGCTCAACGAGCAGTACTTC
TRBV5-6	TRBJ2-7	.	TRBD1	CASSFPGGVGEQYF	TGTGCCAGCAGCTTCCCAGGGGGCGTCGGCGAGCAGTACTTC
TRBV15	TRBJ2-3	.	.	CATSRELTVGTDTQYF	TGTGCCACCAGCAGAGAACTGACAGTGGGGACAGATACGCAGTATTTT
TRBV29-1	TRBJ2-2	.	.	CSVGGGGLATGELFF	TGCAGCGTTGGGGGGGGCGGTCTGGCCACCGGGGAGCTGTTTTTT
TRBV5-6	TRBJ2-5	.	TRBD1	CASSLRQGRETQYF	TGTGCCAGCAGCTTGCGACAGGGGAGGGAGACCCAGTACTTC
TRBV5-1	TRBJ2-1	once	TRBD1	CASSFWRQGGPNNEQFF	TGCGCCAGCAGCTTCTGGAGACAGGGGGGCCCTAACAATGAGCAGTTCTTC
TRBV29-1	TRBJ2-7	many	.	CSVLKVRNEQYF	TGCAGCGTCTTGAAGGTGAGGAACGAGCAGTACTTC
TRBV9	TRBJ1-4	.	TRBD1	CASSADRGREKLFF	TGTGCCAGCAGCGCCGACAGGGGCCGAGAAAAACTGTTTTTT
TRBV7-8	TRBJ2-7	.	TRBD1	CASSMSLDRVSYEQYF	TGTGCCAGCAGCATGTCGTTAGACAGGGTTTCGTACGAGCAGTACTTC
TRBV19	TRBJ2-1	.	TRBD2	CASSILAGGPSYNEQFF	TGTGCCAGTAGTATACTAGCGGGAGGGCCGTCCTACAATGAGCAGTTCTTC
TRBV18	TRBJ1-4	.	TRBD1	CASSSRTRQGNSKVATNEKLFF	TGTGCCAGCTCAAGCAGAACAAGACAGGGCAATAGCAAGGTTGCAACTAATGAAAAACTGTTTTTT
TRBV6-1	TRBJ2-7	.	TRBD1	CASTIVGTGNYEQYF	TGTGCCAGCACCATCGTCGGGACAGGGAATTACGAGCAGTACTTC
TRBV11-3	TRBJ2-1	.	TRBD2	CASSLSLKQRGISYNEQFF	TGTGCCAGCAGCTTATCCCTGAAGCAGCGGGGGATCTCCTACAATGAGCAGTTCTTC
TRBV9	TRBJ1-2	.	.	CASREGWGDQYGYTF	TGTGCCAGCAGGGAGGGCTGGGGGGACCAATATGGCTACACCTTC
TRBV5-6	TRBJ2-7	.	TRBD1	CASSLGTGWYEQYF	TGTGCCAGCAGCTTGGGGACAGGGTGGTACGAGCAGTACTTC
TRBV7-3	TRBJ2-1	.	.	CASSSGGGVNEQFF	TGTGCCAGCAGCTCCGGAGGCGGGGTTAATGAGCAGTTCTTC
TRBV6-2/TRBV6-3	TRBJ2-3	.	TRBD2	CASSETSGYTDTQYF	TGTGCCAGCAGTGAGACTAGCGGGTACACAGATACGCAGTATTTT
TRBV30	TRBJ1-6	.	.	CAWSVDAPNNSPLHF	TGTGCCTGGAGTGTAGATGCGCCGAATAATTCACCCCTCCACTTT
TRBV6-5	TRBJ1-1	.	.	CASIPNRARTEAFF	TGTGCCAGCATTCCTAACAGGGCCCGCACTGAAGCTTTCTTT
TRBV19	TRBJ2-1	once	TRBD2	CASRLNGGSAYNEQFF	TGTGCCAGTAGATTAAACGGCGGGAGCGCCTACAATGAGCAGTTCTTC